This TCR beta chain was captured by sequencing in a study of T cell changes during pregnancy in multiple sclerosis. Assay used: immunoSEQ multiplex PCR; TCRdb lists only in-frame clones, some missing. The sample lists almost 50,000 clones; around nine tenths were seen once. Germline lookup yields CDR1 SGHDT and CDR2 YYEEEE. The CDR3 spans 13 residues. V lost 1 base and J 0 bases, leaving 2 bases between the germline ends. The sequencing here drew on CD4+ T cells from peripheral blood mononuclear cells, taken in the second trimester of pregnancy. The clonotype originates from a female donor in good health, enrolled as a control in a pregnancy study. The rearrangement uses TRBV5-6 and TRBJ1-3; D call uncertain. The CDR3 region has the DNA TGTGCCAGCAGCTTGTACTCTGGAAACACCATATATTTT. It translates to CASSLYSGNTIYF.